This T cell receptor beta chain derives from a study of breast tumors, draining lymph nodes, adjacent tissues (dated by TCRdb to the mid-2010s). Concerning the study at large: The study compared TCR beta repertoires across tumor, adjacent nontumor tissue and axillary lymph nodes from breast cancer patients. The study aimed to assess the relationships and possible T-cell exchange between tumor, surrounding tissue and draining lymph node repertoires in human breast cancer.

The run used an Illumina HiSeq 2000. Multiplex PCR amplification was used to generate the TCR beta chain libraries. The amplified TCR beta chain products were analyzed by high-throughput sequencing. Using fastp at Q25 and MiXCR, TCRdb reprocessed the public reads and kept productive beta chains. Merged by CDR3 protein, the rows form single entries marked with the most common genes and DNA. This sample has approximately 37,000 distinct CDR3 sequences in its table, and 36% of those were observed once. 11% of the sample comes from the top ten. The CDR3 goes from the cysteine to the phenylalanine over 14 residues. Kept here is only the CDR3 DNA, which spans 42 bases and is read in frame from base 1. Trimming removed 5 bases from V and 2 bases from J; the gene matches leave 2 bases unexplained. Paper-wide results and their limitations: The study presented the conclusion that tumor T cells originate in lymph nodes as consistent with a hypothesis, not as something directly demonstrated. The similarity between tumor and nontumor tissue repertoires was significantly greater in luminal-like breast cancer than in basal-like breast cancer. The data were judged consistent with most tumor T cells deriving from the lymph node and then expanding within tumor tissue. Tumors showed preferential V and J gene usage, and their T-cell repertoire diversity fell below that of lymph nodes yet above that of nontumor tissue.

This clonotype was seen a handful of times. The antigen it recognizes is unknown. The record has no base qualities; no much larger clone is one base away. The sequence was obtained from a female donor with breast cancer. Some clones in this sample may be carry-over from other donors' samples. Sample: breast tumor tissue. The rearrangement combines TRBV12-3 or TRBV12-4 with TRBJ1-5; the central 8 bases match TRBD1. CDR3 region: CASSRQGRNQPQHF. The DNA sequence reads TGTGCCAGCAGTCGACAGGGGCGCAATCAGCCCCAGCATTTT.